This T cell receptor (beta chain) was obtained from a study of blood T cells in healthy people across ages. Study observations and caveats: Strongly correlated with naive T cell percentage was TCR beta diversity. Fewer expanded clones and more diversity marked long-lived versus aged donors.

PCR was performed a second time for roughly 7 to 11 cycles using a sample-barcoded 5' primer and a J-beta primer mix. Unique molecular identifiers of 12 random nucleotides labeled each cDNA. TCRdb ran MiXCR on the 5' RACE reads and lists one entry per CDR3 protein. The data show roughly 900,000 distinct CDR3 sequences, around 30% seen once. CDR3 length: 15 residues. CDR1 is SEHNR and CDR2 is FQNEAQ in the germline V gene (reference sequence). Drawing of peripheral blood yielded 7.5 to 10 milliliters from each donor. In the case of this clonotype: Its antigen remains unidentified. Relative to the germline gene, one junction end is altered; a read error may explain this.

The TCR comes from a woman older than 75 in good health. The specimen was blood. The V and J genes are TRBV7-9 and TRBJ2-5, with D tentatively TRBD1 (6 bases). The CDR3 spells CANSYRESPSNEQYF. The DNA of the CDR3 is TGTGCCAACAGCTACAGGGAGAGTCCGTCCAATGAGCAGTACTTC.